This is a list of T cell receptor beta chains from one sample in a study of blood T cell repertoires in COVID-19. Produced via immunoSEQ multiplex PCR; TCRdb's table is partial and in-frame only. The sample carries around 330,000 clones, roughly 89% recorded once. The specimen sequenced was PBMCs or T cells enriched from blood (not recorded which). These receptors were taken from a man aged 55 to 70 who had recovered from COVID-19. Each CDR3 is given with its conserved first and last residue. A D gene is named only where the DNA matches it firmly. The size of a clone is reported for some rows only, either as once, few or many, or as a class for expanded clones.

>TRBJ1-2|-|-|TRBV28
TGTGCCAGCACCCTAGGGGGTGGCGGAATAGGTAACTATGGCTACACCTTC
CASTLGGGGIGNYGYTF
>TRBJ2-1|-|-|TRBV20-1
TGCAGCCTACTAGGCTACAATGAGCAGTTCTTC
CSLLGYNEQFF
>TRBJ2-2|-|-|TRBV11-3
TGTGCCAGCAGATTTACCTCCGGGACCGGGGAGCTGTTTTTT
CASRFTSGTGELFF
>TRBJ1-1|-|-|TRBV5-4
TGTGCCAGCAGCGTGGATCGAGACACTGAAGCTTTCTTT
CASSVDRDTEAFF
>TRBJ1-4|-|TRBD1|TRBV24-1
TGTGCCACCAGCGCTTCGTCAGGGGGGCGAGTAGATGAAAAACTGTTTTTT
CATSASSGGRVDEKLFF
>TRBJ2-1|-|TRBD1|TRBV5-1
TGCGCCAGCAGCCCCGACAGGGGCGCAGAACGGGAGCAGTTCTTC
CASSPDRGAEREQFF
>TRBJ2-5|-|-|TRBV5-4
TGTGCCAGCAGCCCCCACGTAAAGGGGTTAGTAGAGACCCAGTACTTC
CASSPHVKGLVETQYF
>TRBJ1-4|-|-|TRBV21-1
TGTGCCAGCTTACAGGGGGCAACTAATGAAAAACTGTTTTTT
CASLQGATNEKLFF
>TRBJ1-4|once|-|TRBV24-1
TGTGCCACCAGTGGCAGGGGATATATTTTT
CATSGRGYIF
>TRBJ1-1|once|TRBD1|TRBV10-3
TGTGCCATCAGGGGGACAGGCACGGGCACTGAAGCTTTCTTT
CAIRGTGTGTEAFF
>TRBJ2-7|-|-|TRBV5-8
TGTGCCAGCAGCCGCAACAGGGAGGGAAGTTACGAGCAGTACTTC
CASSRNREGSYEQYF
>TRBJ2-7|-|-|TRBV4-1
TGCGCCAGCAGCCAAAATAGAGGGGAGGCTTGGGAGCAGTACTTC
CASSQNRGEAWEQYF
>TRBJ2-6|-|TRBD1|TRBV27
TGTGCCAGCAGTTGGGGACAGGGGGCGGGTGGGGCCAACGTCCTGACTTTC
CASSWGQGAGGANVLTF
>TRBJ1-2|-|-|TRBV5-1
TGCGCCAGCAGCTTATTTACGGAGGGATCGGGCTACACCTTC
CASSLFTEGSGYTF
>TRBJ2-5|-|TRBD1|TRBV29-1
TGCAGCGTAAACAGGGGTATTACTCTCGTTGAGACCCAGTACTTC
CSVNRGITLVETQYF
>TRBJ1-1|-|-|TRBV29-1
TGCAGCGTTGCAGGGGTAGGAGCTTTCTTT
CSVAGVGAFF
>TRBJ2-1|-|TRBD2|TRBV24-1
TGTGCCACCCAAGGGGCTAGCGGTTATCGGAATGAGCAGTTCTTC
CATQGASGYRNEQFF
>TRBJ2-1|-|-|TRBV27
TGTGCCAGCAGCCGACCGGGAGGGGGCTTTTACAATGAGCAGTTCTTC
CASSRPGGGFYNEQFF
>TRBJ2-5|-|-|TRBV12-5
TGTGCTAGTGGTTTGGGAGGCGGGGAGACCCAGTACTTC
CASGLGGGETQYF
>TRBJ1-2|-|TRBD1|TRBV19
TGTGCCAGTAGTTTTCGGACAGGCGGCTTTACTAACTATGGCTACACCTTC
CASSFRTGGFTNYGYTF
>TRBJ1-4|-|TRBD1|TRBV7-9
TGTGCCAGCAGCCTCCAGGGGGCAGAGAATGAAAAACTGTTTTTT
CASSLQGAENEKLFF
>TRBJ2-2|-|TRBD2|TRBV19
TGTGCCAGTAGTATAAATAAGGGACTAGGGGAGCTGTTTTTT
CASSINKGLGELFF